One TCR beta chain is described in this entry. This sample was taken from a study of cytomegalovirus exposure and HLA in healthy donors. TCRdb's table, derived via immunoSEQ multiplex PCR, lists solely in-frame clones and lacks some. Of 150,000 to 200,000 clones in the sample, 95% to 96% were seen once. V gave up 1 base and J gave up 4 bases, with 7 bases separating them. In germline, CDR1 is SGHRS, CDR2 YFSETQ. The CDR3 totals 13 residues. The chain joins TRBV5-1 to TRBJ2-3; D possibly corresponds to TRBD1 (5 bases). The receptor's source is a woman aged 18-29 years in good health and CMV-seronegative. The sample was PBMCs. CDR3 sequence reads: CASSLQGSDTQYF. The CDR3 region has the DNA TGCGCCAGCAGCTTGCAGGGTTCAGATACGCAGTATTTT.